This T cell receptor beta chain was identified in a study of cytomegalovirus exposure and HLA in healthy donors. V was trimmed by 6 bases and J by 4 bases, leaving 14 bases between them. CDR3 length equals 14 residues. Germline CDR1 reads SGHAT; CDR2 reads FQNNGV. Use of 60 Vbeta and 13 Jbeta primers characterized the PCR. Assay used: immunoSEQ multiplex PCR; TCRdb lists only in-frame clones, some missing. Counted here are approximately 170,000 clones, 70% to 75% occurring once; the ten biggest clones make up about 4.6%. This TCR was sampled from a man aged 30 to 39 in good health and CMV-seropositive. The chain combines TRBV11-2 with TRBJ2-3; no firm D call. The sequenced sample was PBMCs. CDR3 DNA: TGTGCCAGCAGTTGGTCTAGGAATGCAGATACGCAGTATTTT. It yields the protein CASSWSRNADTQYF.